This is a list of T cell receptor beta chains from one sample in a study of blood T cell repertoires in COVID-19. Clones were read by immunoSEQ multiplex PCR, and TCRdb kept only the in-frame ones, dropping some. The sample lists fewer than 40,000 clones, roughly 88% occurring once. Sequences were obtained from peripheral blood. The receptors were gathered from a man in his 70s with active COVID-19. CDR3s include the opening cysteine and the closing phenylalanine or tryptophan. The D gene is left open where the match is weak. For some rows the clone size is stated as once, few or many, or as a class when expanded; others skip it.

CDR3 length: 12
D gene: .
clone size: .
V gene: TRBV7-8
J gene: TRBJ1-6
CDR3 protein: CASSPTGFYLHF
CDR3 DNA: TGTGCCAGCAGCCCAACAGGGTTTTACCTCCACTTT

CDR3 length: 15
D gene: .
clone size: once
V gene: TRBV18
J gene: TRBJ2-1
CDR3 protein: CASSPLQGDDNEQFF
CDR3 DNA: TGTGCCAGCTCACCTCTACAGGGAGACGACAATGAGCAGTTCTTC

CDR3 length: 15
D gene: TRBD2
clone size: .
V gene: TRBV6-5
J gene: TRBJ2-3
CDR3 protein: CASSPLAGGEDTQYF
CDR3 DNA: TGTGCCAGCAGTCCTCTAGCGGGGGGGGAAGATACGCAGTATTTT

CDR3 length: 16
D gene: .
clone size: .
V gene: TRBV2
J gene: TRBJ2-3
CDR3 protein: CASSEGTPGATDTQYF
CDR3 DNA: TGTGCCAGCAGTGAGGGTACGCCGGGAGCCACAGATACGCAGTATTTT

CDR3 length: 18
D gene: TRBD1
clone size: .
V gene: TRBV15
J gene: TRBJ1-4
CDR3 protein: CATSTGTGVFRSNEKLFF
CDR3 DNA: TGTGCCACCAGCACCGGGACAGGGGTGTTCCGATCTAATGAAAAACTGTTTTTT

CDR3 length: 15
D gene: .
clone size: .
V gene: TRBV2
J gene: TRBJ2-2
CDR3 protein: CASRAGRGNTGELFF
CDR3 DNA: TGTGCCAGCAGGGCTGGCAGGGGAAACACCGGGGAGCTGTTTTTT

CDR3 length: 15
D gene: TRBD2
clone size: .
V gene: TRBV27
J gene: TRBJ2-5
CDR3 protein: CASSTIAGKRETQYF
CDR3 DNA: TGTGCCAGCAGTACGATAGCGGGAAAGCGTGAGACCCAGTACTTC

CDR3 length: 15
D gene: TRBD1
clone size: .
V gene: TRBV28
J gene: TRBJ2-7
CDR3 protein: CASTLSGTGLYEQYF
CDR3 DNA: TGTGCCAGCACCCTCTCCGGGACAGGTCTCTACGAGCAGTACTTC

CDR3 length: 17
D gene: .
clone size: .
V gene: TRBV27
J gene: TRBJ1-5
CDR3 protein: CASSKQQGVGSNQPQHF
CDR3 DNA: TGTGCCAGCAGCAAACAACAGGGTGTAGGCAGCAATCAGCCCCAGCATTTT

CDR3 length: 12
D gene: .
clone size: .
V gene: TRBV6-5
J gene: TRBJ1-5
CDR3 protein: CASSRDYQPQHF
CDR3 DNA: TGTGCCAGCAGTCGAGACTATCAGCCCCAGCATTTT

CDR3 length: 15
D gene: TRBD1
clone size: .
V gene: TRBV27
J gene: TRBJ1-4
CDR3 protein: CASSRDRGRNEKLFF
CDR3 DNA: TGTGCCAGCAGCCGTGACAGGGGCCGCAATGAAAAACTGTTTTTT

CDR3 length: 14
D gene: .
clone size: .
V gene: TRBV28
J gene: TRBJ1-1
CDR3 protein: CASSFPPQGTEAFF
CDR3 DNA: TGTGCCAGCAGTTTCCCTCCACAGGGCACTGAAGCTTTCTTT

CDR3 length: 15
D gene: TRBD2
clone size: .
V gene: TRBV9
J gene: TRBJ2-7
CDR3 protein: CASSEGLAGFYEQYF
CDR3 DNA: TGTGCCAGCAGCGAGGGACTAGCGGGATTTTACGAGCAGTACTTC

CDR3 length: 16
D gene: TRBD2
clone size: once
V gene: TRBV11-1
J gene: TRBJ2-3
CDR3 protein: CASSLPVAGAGDTQYF
CDR3 DNA: TGTGCCAGCAGCTTACCGGTAGCGGGGGCGGGAGATACGCAGTATTTT

CDR3 length: 16
D gene: .
clone size: .
V gene: TRBV13
J gene: TRBJ1-1
CDR3 protein: CASSQDPGHKNTEAFF
CDR3 DNA: TGTGCCAGCAGCCAAGATCCGGGACACAAGAACACTGAAGCTTTCTTT

CDR3 length: 13
D gene: .
clone size: .
V gene: TRBV2
J gene: TRBJ1-2
CDR3 protein: CASRSRADYGYTF
CDR3 DNA: TGTGCCAGCAGGTCGAGGGCGGACTATGGCTACACCTTC

CDR3 length: 16
D gene: TRBD1
clone size: .
V gene: TRBV19
J gene: TRBJ2-5
CDR3 protein: CASSTTTGVLQETQYF
CDR3 DNA: TGTGCCAGTAGTACCACGACAGGGGTACTTCAAGAGACCCAGTACTTC

CDR3 length: 13
D gene: .
clone size: .
V gene: TRBV6-2/TRBV6-3
J gene: TRBJ2-1
CDR3 protein: CASSFREWNEQFF
CDR3 DNA: TGTGCCAGCAGTTTTCGAGAGTGGAATGAGCAGTTCTTC

CDR3 length: 13
D gene: .
clone size: .
V gene: TRBV11-2
J gene: TRBJ1-2
CDR3 protein: CASSPQGGYGYTF
CDR3 DNA: TGTGCCAGCAGCCCGCAGGGAGGGTATGGCTACACCTTC

CDR3 length: 17
D gene: TRBD1
clone size: .
V gene: TRBV5-6
J gene: TRBJ1-1
CDR3 protein: CASTGTGGFGQNTEAFF
CDR3 DNA: TGTGCCAGCACGGGGACAGGGGGTTTCGGGCAGAACACTGAAGCTTTCTTT

CDR3 length: 14
D gene: TRBD1
clone size: .
V gene: TRBV7-9
J gene: TRBJ2-7
CDR3 protein: CASSPTDRGYEQYF
CDR3 DNA: TGTGCCAGCAGCCCAACGGACAGGGGCTACGAGCAGTACTTC

CDR3 length: 16
D gene: .
clone size: .
V gene: TRBV5-4
J gene: TRBJ2-5
CDR3 protein: CASSEEVRGSQGTQYF
CDR3 DNA: TGTGCCAGCAGCGAGGAAGTCAGGGGATCTCAGGGGACCCAGTACTTC

CDR3 length: 15
D gene: TRBD1
clone size: .
V gene: TRBV18
J gene: TRBJ1-5
CDR3 protein: CASSPGQVNNQPQHF
CDR3 DNA: TGTGCCAGCTCACCCGGACAGGTCAACAATCAGCCCCAGCATTTT